This T cell receptor beta chain came from a study of neurological immune-mediated disorders. Study-wide results and caveats: One related-CDR3 cluster, found by phylogenetic grouping, held repertoires of 18 of 34 multiple sclerosis patients and is a possible signature. Expanded clones shared no CDR3 amino acid sequences across subjects, suggesting private repertoires in all groups.

This clonotype was seen many times. Antigen specificity is unknown. V was shortened by 3 bases and J by 6 bases, with 12 bases between the two germline ends. This CDR3 contains 14 residues. Per the germline V gene, CDR1 is SGHTA and CDR2 is FQGNSA. Sequencing of 15-18 subjects in each run yielded over 170 million TCR-beta sequences. From the 5' RACE reads, TCRdb called clonotypes with MiXCR, one entry per CDR3 protein. The top ten clones hold 0.9% to 1.4% of a sample with over 65,000 distinct CDR3 sequences, around 2.6% of them seen once. The J gene is TRBJ2-1, the V gene TRBV7-2, with D unclear. The sequenced sample consisted of PBMCs. This clonotype originated in a woman aged 30 to 39 with multiple sclerosis. CDR3 sequence: CASSFVGDINEQFF. The CDR3 coding sequence is TGTGCCAGCAGCTTCGTAGGAGATATCAATGAGCAGTTCTTC.